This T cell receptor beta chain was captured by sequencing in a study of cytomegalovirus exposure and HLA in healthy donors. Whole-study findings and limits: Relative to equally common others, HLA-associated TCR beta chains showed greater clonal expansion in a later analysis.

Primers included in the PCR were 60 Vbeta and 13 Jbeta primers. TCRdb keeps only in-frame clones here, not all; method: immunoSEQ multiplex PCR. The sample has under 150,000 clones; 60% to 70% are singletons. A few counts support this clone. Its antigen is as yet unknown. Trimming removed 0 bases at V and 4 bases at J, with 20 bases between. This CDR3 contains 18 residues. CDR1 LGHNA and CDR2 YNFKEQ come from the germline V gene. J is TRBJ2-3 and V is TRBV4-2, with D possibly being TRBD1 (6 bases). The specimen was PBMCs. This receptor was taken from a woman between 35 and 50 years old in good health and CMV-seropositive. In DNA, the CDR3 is TGTGCCAGCAGCCAAGATCAAATTAGGGGGAGTTATGCAGATACGCAGTATTTT. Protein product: CASSQDQIRGSYADTQYF.